These 20 T cell receptor beta chains share one sample of origin, sequenced in a study of blood T cell repertoires in COVID-19. TCRdb's table, derived via immunoSEQ multiplex PCR, lists solely in-frame clones and lacks some. The sample consists of hundreds of thousands of clones, roughly four fifths of them appearing once. Sequencing input: peripheral blood. These receptors all come from a woman aged 60-75 years with active or convalescent COVID-19.

The rearrangement joins TRBV7-6 to TRBJ2-5, with TRBD1 matching 8 bases. The ends lost 5 bases at V and 5 bases at J; junction bases unmatched: 7. The CDR3 covers 14 residues. Germline CDR1 and CDR2: SGHVS and FNYEAQ. CDR3 loop: CASSLQGGGETQYF. As DNA, the CDR3 is TGTGCCAGCAGCCTACAGGGGGGTGGGGAGACCCAGTACTTC. The complete variable domain, with remaining parts taken from reference TRBV7-6 and TRBJ2-5, reads GAGVSQSPRYKVTKRGQDVALRCDPISGHVSLYWYRQALGQGPEFLTYFNYEAQQDKSGLPNDRFSAERPEGSISTLTIQRTEQRDSAMYRCASSLQGGGETQYFGPGTRLLVL.

The chain uses TRBV6-5 and TRBJ1-2; D remains ambiguous. The CDR3 spans 13 residues. Trimming left V 4 bases short and J 1 base short, with 7 bases between. From germline, CDR1 is MNHEY and CDR2 SVGAGI. CDR3 bases: TGTGCCAGCAGTTCCCAGGTTAACTATGGCTACACCTTC. This sequence encodes CASSSQVNYGYTF.

The J gene is TRBJ1-5, the V gene TRBV19; possible D gene TRBD1, 5 bases. The CDR3 has 15 residues. The germline V gene encodes CDR1 LNHDA and CDR2 SQIVND (reference sequence). V was cut by 5 bases and J by 4 bases, with 15 bases left in between. DNA of the CDR3: TGTGCCAGTAGTCTGGAGGGGATAGTTAATCAGCCCCAGCATTTT. It codes for CASSLEGIVNQPQHF.

The gene calls are TRBV19 and TRBJ2-3; 7 bases map to TRBD2. V was pared by 1 base and J by 6 bases, with 7 bases of the junction left unmatched. The CDR3 is 15 residues long. In germline, CDR1 is LNHDA, CDR2 SQIVND (reference sequence). For the CDR3, the DNA is TGTGCCAGTAGTATAGGGGGTGGTAGCGGGGATACGCAGTATTTT. It is translated as CASSIGGGSGDTQYF.

This sequence joins TRBV9 and TRBJ2-1; tentative D call: TRBD2 (7 bases). Per germline, CDR1 SGDLS and CDR2 YYNGEE. The CDR3 totals 16 residues. Trimming pared 2 bases from V and 0 bases from J, leaving 12 bases between. The DNA of the CDR3 is TGTGCCAGCAGCGTCATTGCGGGGGCCTCCTACAATGAGCAGTTCTTC. Residues: CASSVIAGASYNEQFF.

The CDR3 sequence: CASSFERNRASYEQYF. The CDR3 nucleotides are TGTGCCAGCAGTTTTGAGAGAAACAGGGCCTCCTACGAGCAGTACTTC. The chain has TRBV27 and TRBJ2-7, with D perhaps matching TRBD1 (6 bases). V lost 3 bases and J lost 0, with 15 bases in between. The CDR3 loop spans 16 amino acids. From germline, CDR1 is MNHEY and CDR2 SMNVEV (reference sequence).

The chain couples TRBV29-1 to TRBJ2-1, with 9 bases lining up with TRBD2. Germline V gene lookup returns CDR1 SQVTM and CDR2 ANQGSEA. The CDR3 spans 14 residues. With 4 bases clipped from V and 8 bases from J, the junction kept 9 bases outside the gene matches. The CDR3 spells CSVALAGGKDEQFF. In DNA, the CDR3 is TGCAGCGTTGCTCTCGCGGGGGGGAAGGATGAGCAGTTCTTC.

This clone appeared a single time. The V and J genes are TRBV28 and TRBJ1-2; TRBD1 matches at 9 bases. Germline V gene data show CDR1 as MDHEN and CDR2 as SYDVKM. Losses at the gene ends were 5 bases for V and 3 bases for J; bases not matched to a gene: 4. The CDR3 spans 14 residues. In DNA form, the CDR3 reads TGTGCCAGCAGTCCCGGGGACAGGGACTATGGCTACACCTTC. Amino acids: CASSPGDRDYGYTF.

The genes are TRBV5-4 and TRBJ2-2; 7 bases match TRBD2. V lost 2 bases to trimming and J lost 2 bases; unmatched junction nucleotides: 3. Looked up from germline, CDR1 is SGHNT and CDR2 is YYREEE (reference sequence). The length of the CDR3 is 15 residues. Here the CDR3 DNA reads TGTGCCAGCAGCTTCCGGGACTATAACACCGGGGAGCTGTTTTTT. It translates to CASSFRDYNTGELFF.

This sequence joins TRBV4-3 and TRBJ2-1; TRBD2 matches 10 bases. V was pared by 0 bases and J by 8 bases, with 7 bases of the junction left unmatched. The CDR3 contains 16 residues. The germline CDR1 and CDR2 sequences are LGHNA and YSLEER. CDR3 amino acids: CASSQELAGAYDEQFF. Written as DNA, the CDR3 is TGCGCCAGCAGCCAAGAGCTAGCGGGGGCTTACGATGAGCAGTTCTTC.

The chain carries TRBV10-3 and TRBJ1-3; D is possibly TRBD1 (6 bases). This CDR3 contains 16 residues. Germline V CDR1 and CDR2: ENHRY, SYGVKD. With 3 bases removed from V and 1 base from J, the gap between germline ends came to 13 bases. The CDR3 DNA reads TGTGCCATCAGTGACCCAGGCAGGGGATCTGGAAACACCATATATTTT. Its protein product is CAISDPGRGSGNTIYF.

V gene TRBV7-2 combines with J gene TRBJ2-7, with 8 bases fitting TRBD1. The J segment lost 4 bases and the V segment lost 3 bases, leaving 8 bases of the junction unmatched. The CDR3 loop spans 15 amino acids. Germline values: CDR1 SGHTA, CDR2 FQGNSA. The CDR3 coding sequence is TGTGCCAGCAGCTTTACAGGGGGGTCTGGGTACGAGCAGTACTTC. It codes for CASSFTGGSGYEQYF. The full variable domain, in which reference TRBV7-2 and TRBJ2-7 provide the parts outside the CDR3, is GAGVSQSPSNKVTEKGKDVELRCDPISGHTALYWYRQSLGQGLEFLIYFQGNSAPDKSGLPSDRFSAERTGGSVSTLTIQRTQQEDSAVYLCASSFTGGSGYEQYFGPGTRLTVT.

Here the CDR3 DNA reads TGTGCCAGCAGAGGTGCGGGACAGGGACCTTACGAGCAGTACTTC. As protein: CASRGAGQGPYEQYF. The V gene is TRBV5-5, the J gene TRBJ2-7; 9 bases line up with TRBD1. Germline V gene data show CDR1 as SGHKS and CDR2 as YYEKEE (reference sequence). There are 15 residues in the CDR3. V lost 5 bases to trimming and J lost 4 bases; unmatched junction nucleotides: 10.

The chain is built from TRBV11-2 and TRBJ1-2, with D tentatively TRBD1 (6 bases). V lost 3 bases and J 4 bases, leaving 15 bases between the germline ends. Germline CDR1 SGHAT, CDR2 FQNNGV. The CDR3 contains 15 residues. The CDR3 is CASSFSTGPFYGYTF. CDR3 nucleotide sequence: TGTGCCAGCAGCTTCTCAACAGGGCCATTCTATGGCTACACCTTC.

CDR3 nucleotide sequence: TGTGCCAGCAGTGAAACTGGGCCAGGATTTAGCAATCAGCCCCAGCATTTT. This codes for CASSETGPGFSNQPQHF. The chain recombines TRBV6-1 with TRBJ1-5, with D hard to call. V was clipped by 2 bases and J by 0 bases, with 14 bases between them. Germline assignment: CDR1 MNHNS and CDR2 SASEGT. The CDR3 loop spans 17 amino acids.

This chain connects TRBV6-5 to TRBJ1-4; weak D call: TRBD1 (6 bases). Trimming removed 2 bases from V and 0 bases from J, with 10 bases in between. The germline CDR1 and CDR2 sequences are MNHEY and SVGAGI. This CDR3 is 16 amino acids long. The CDR3 region is CASSYGQSATNEKLFF. The DNA for the CDR3 is TGTGCCAGCAGTTACGGACAGTCAGCAACTAATGAAAAACTGTTTTTT.

This sequence joins TRBV6-5 and TRBJ1-4; D unresolved. CDR1 is MNHEY, CDR2 SVGAGI, per germline. The CDR3 is made up of 15 amino acids. Trimming removed 6 bases at V and 0 bases at J, with 11 bases between. In DNA form, the CDR3 reads TGTGCCAGCAGGAGGGATGCGGCAACTAATGAAAAACTGTTTTTT. Amino acids: CASRRDAATNEKLFF.

The rearrangement uses TRBV3-1 (or the pseudogene TRBV3-2) and TRBJ2-3, with 8 nucleotides matching TRBD2. Germline lookup yields CDR1 LGHDT and CDR2 YNNKEL (reference sequence). V lost 4 bases to trimming and J lost 2 bases; unmatched junction nucleotides: 5. The CDR3 has 15 amino acids. The CDR3 reads CASSRRGGNTDTQYF. In DNA, the CDR3 is TGTGCCAGCAGCCGTCGGGGGGGCAACACAGATACGCAGTATTTT.

The chain is built from TRBV3-1 (or the pseudogene TRBV3-2) and TRBJ2-1; 11 bases align to TRBD1. This CDR3 contains 18 residues. V lost 3 bases to trimming and J lost 6 bases; unmatched junction nucleotides: 13. In germline, CDR1 is LGHDT, CDR2 YNNKEL (reference sequence). The CDR3 DNA reads as TGTGCCAGCAGCCAGTGGGGACAGGGGGGACGGGCCACCAATGAGCAGTTCTTC. Its protein product is CASSQWGQGGRATNEQFF.

Remarks on this clone: Other nucleotide sequences in the sample specify the same CDR3. J is TRBJ2-1 and V is TRBV5-1; TRBD1 matches 11 bases. This CDR3 contains 15 residues. Germline CDR1 is SGHRS and CDR2 is YFSETQ. The V segment lost 3 bases and the J segment 4 bases; nucleotides outside the gene matches: 3. This CDR3 reads CASSSGTGGYNEQFF. The CDR3 region has the DNA TGCGCCAGCAGCTCCGGGACAGGGGGGTACAATGAGCAGTTCTTC.